The source of this TCR beta chain is a study of cytomegalovirus exposure and HLA in healthy donors. Profiled with immunoSEQ multiplex PCR; TCRdb holds only in-frame clones, not every one. The repertoire holds tens of thousands of clones, with roughly 95% as singletons. The receptor was isolated from a woman between 18 and 29 years old in good health and CMV-seropositive. The sequencing sample was made of PBMCs.

CDR3 bases: TGTGCCAGCAGCTTAGGCCAACTGGGAGCCGGCTACACCTTC. It is translated as CASSLGQLGAGYTF. This chain links TRBV7-3 with TRBJ1-2; D is unclear. CDR1 SGHTA and CDR2 FQGTGA come from the germline V gene. The V end was cut by 2 bases, the J end by 8 bases, with 15 bases between. This CDR3 comprises 14 residues.